This entry features one TCR beta chain sequence. Germline V gives CDR1 MNHEY, CDR2 SVGAGI. With V trimmed by 2 bases and J by 8 bases, 11 bases remained unmatched. This CDR3 comprises 16 residues. TCRdb keeps only in-frame clones here, not all; method: immunoSEQ multiplex PCR. The sample records 120,000 or so clones, about 80% being singletons. The record originates from a study of identifying expanded T cells in peripheral blood. This chain joins TRBV6-5 and TRBJ2-1; 8 nucleotides line up with TRBD1. This sequence was found in a person aged 18-69 years in good health. The sample was blood. CDR3 in amino acids: CASSYLPQGEGDEQFF. CDR3 in DNA: TGTGCCAGCAGTTACCTCCCACAGGGGGAAGGGGATGAGCAGTTCTTC.